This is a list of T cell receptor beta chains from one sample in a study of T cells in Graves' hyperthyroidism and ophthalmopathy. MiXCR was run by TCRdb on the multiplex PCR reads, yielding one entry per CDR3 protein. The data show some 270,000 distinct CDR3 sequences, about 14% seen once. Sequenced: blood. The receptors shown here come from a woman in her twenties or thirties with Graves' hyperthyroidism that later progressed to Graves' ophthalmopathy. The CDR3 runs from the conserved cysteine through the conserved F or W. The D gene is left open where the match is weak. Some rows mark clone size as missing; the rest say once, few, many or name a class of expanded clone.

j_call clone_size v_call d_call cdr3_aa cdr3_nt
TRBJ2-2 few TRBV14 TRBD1 CASSQDRTGGGGELFF TGTGCCAGCAGCCAAGATAGGACAGGGGGCGGGGGGGAGCTGTTTTTT
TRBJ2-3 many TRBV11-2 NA CASSLGSGDTDTQYF TGTGCCAGCAGCTTAGGTAGCGGCGACACAGATACGCAGTATTTT
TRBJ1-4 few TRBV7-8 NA CASSLGRDGRVKLFF TGTGCCAGCAGCTTAGGAAGGGACGGGCGAGTAAAACTGTTTTTT
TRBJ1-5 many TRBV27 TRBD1 CASSSGQGLYSNQPQHF TGTGCCAGCAGTTCCGGACAGGGGCTTTATAGCAATCAGCCCCAGCATTTT
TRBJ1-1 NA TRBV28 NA CASSFAGLTEALF TGTGCCAGCAGTTTCGCAGGGCTGACTGAAGCTCTCTTT
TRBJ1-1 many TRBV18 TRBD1 CASSAGQVYTEAFF TGTGCCAGCTCAGCGGGACAGGTTTACACTGAAGCTTTCTTT
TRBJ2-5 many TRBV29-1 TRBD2 CSALRGRAVSGETQYF TGCAGCGCCCTTCGGGGGAGGGCAGTATCCGGTGAGACCCAGTACTTC
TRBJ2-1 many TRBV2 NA CASRASIEQFF TGTGCCAGCCGAGCTTCCATTGAGCAGTTCTTC
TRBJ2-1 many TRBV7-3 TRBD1 CASSQTGTAYNEQFF TGTGCCAGCAGTCAAACCGGGACAGCTTACAATGAGCAGTTCTTC
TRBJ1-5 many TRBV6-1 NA CASSSDGDQPQHF TGTGCCAGCTCTTCCGACGGCGATCAGCCCCAGCATTTT
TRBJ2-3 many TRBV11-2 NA CASRWGNTDTQYF TGTGCCAGCCGGTGGGGCAACACAGATACGCAGTATTTT
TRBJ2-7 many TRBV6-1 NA CASSPTSGTHTYEQYF TGTGCCAGCAGTCCGACCTCCGGGACTCATACCTACGAGCAGTACTTC
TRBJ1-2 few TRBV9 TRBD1 CASSVPGGTGDAYYGYTF TGTGCCAGCAGCGTCCCTGGAGGGACAGGGGACGCCTACTATGGCTACACCTTC
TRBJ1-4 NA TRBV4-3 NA CASSQEGRNEKLFF TGCGCCAGCAGCCAGGAGGGGCGCAATGAAAAACTGTTTTTT
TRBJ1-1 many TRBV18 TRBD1 CASSPDRARAEAFF TGTGCCAGCTCACCGGACAGGGCGAGGGCTGAAGCTTTCTTT
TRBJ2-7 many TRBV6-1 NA CASTTDSYEQYF TGTGCCAGCACAACAGACTCCTACGAGCAGTACTTC
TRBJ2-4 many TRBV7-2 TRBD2 CASSYGGGMGKNIQYF TGTGCCAGCAGCTACGGGGGAGGGATGGGCAAAAACATTCAGTACTTC
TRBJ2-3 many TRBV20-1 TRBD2 CSARDLFAGGTSTDTQYF TGCAGTGCTAGAGATCTCTTCGCGGGAGGGACTAGCACAGATACGCAGTATTTT
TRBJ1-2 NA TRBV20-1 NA CSARDPDSAYGYTF TGCAGTGCTAGAGATCCCGACAGCGCCTATGGCTACACCTTC
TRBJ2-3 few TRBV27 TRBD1 CASFPGDRAADTQYF TGTGCCAGCTTTCCGGGGGACAGGGCGGCAGATACGCAGTATTTT
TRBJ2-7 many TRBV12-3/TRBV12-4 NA CASSPSGGRLYEQYF TGTGCCAGCAGTCCTAGTGGGGGGCGCTTATACGAGCAGTACTTC
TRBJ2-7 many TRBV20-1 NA CSADYSYEQYF TGCAGTGCTGACTACTCCTACGAGCAGTACTTC